This entry describes one TCR beta chain. This sample was taken from a study of blood T cell repertoires in COVID-19. Study overall: Samples came from the United States, Italy and Spain, spanning acute and convalescent COVID-19.

Authors' methods: Reference gene primer amplification gave nucleated cell count estimates. Produced via immunoSEQ multiplex PCR; TCRdb's table is partial and in-frame only. V and J calls and clone size are as listed in that table; D and trimming were resolved from the DNA. The repertoire holds about 230,000 clones, with roughly 88% as singletons. Looked up from germline, CDR1 is SGHTS and CDR2 is YDEGEE. The CDR3 runs 17 residues. V shed 6 bases and J 0 bases; nucleotides not matched to a gene: 11. Sequenced material: peripheral blood. This TCR came from a man in his forties with acute or convalescent COVID-19. The V gene is TRBV5-8, the J gene TRBJ1-5, with 8 bases identical to TRBD1. CDR3 residues: CASINAGQGYSNQPQHF. DNA of the CDR3: TGTGCCAGCATCAACGCCGGACAGGGCTATAGCAATCAGCCCCAGCATTTT.